Each of the 18 T cell receptor beta chains below was sequenced from the same sample in a study of blood T cells in healthy people across ages. Then a second PCR, running roughly 7 to 11 cycles, was carried out with a sample-barcoded 5' primer and a J-beta primer mix. TCRdb recomputed calls from the 5' RACE reads with MiXCR, one row per CDR3 protein. Among roughly 1.5 million distinct CDR3 sequences listed, under 55% were seen once. The specimen was blood. The origin of the receptors is a woman younger than 35 in good health.

The V and J genes are TRBV6-6 and TRBJ1-5; D ambiguous. Germline CDR1 is MNHNY and CDR2 is SVGAGI (reference sequence). CDR3 length equals 15 residues. Trimming took 7 bases from V and 1 from J, leaving 14 bases between them. The CDR3 DNA sequence: TGTGCCAGCAACATAGACCCTGCGAGCAATCAGCCCCAGCATTTT. Encoded protein: CASNIDPASNQPQHF.

The chain combines TRBV6-5 with TRBJ2-5; D gene unclear. The end of the DNA fits TRBJ2-7 better, so the J call may be wrong. Germline V gene lookup returns CDR1 MNHEY and CDR2 SVGAGI. The CDR3 is 12 residues long. CDR3 in amino acids: CASRPTPYEQYF. CDR3 nucleotide sequence: TGTGCCAGCAGACCGACTCCATACGAGCAGTACTTC.

This clonotype appeared a few times. The chain uses TRBV5-1 and TRBJ2-3; D gene ambiguous. CDR3 length: 15 residues. V lost 0 bases to trimming and J lost 6 bases, with 14 bases between them. Per the germline V gene, CDR1 is SGHRS and CDR2 is YFSETQ. The CDR3 nucleotides are TGCGCCAGCAGCTTGGAAGACACCCGAACGGATACGCAGTATTTT. Its translation: CASSLEDTRTDTQYF.

V and J are TRBV4-1 and TRBJ1-2, with unresolved D. This CDR3 region has 18 residues. CDR1 and CDR2 (germline): MGHRA, YSYEKL. V was cut by 0 bases and J by 0 bases, with 17 bases left in between. CDR3 DNA: TGCGCCAGCAGCCAAGACCCCTCCCTGGGTCATTCTAACTATGGCTACACCTTC. Amino acids: CASSQDPSLGHSNYGYTF.

The chain links TRBV27 to TRBJ2-3; possibly TRBD2 for D (5 bases). CDR1 MNHEY and CDR2 SMNVEV come from the germline V gene (reference sequence). V was shortened by 2 bases and J by 4 bases, with 10 bases between the two germline ends. CDR3 length: 14 amino acids. In DNA form, the CDR3 reads TGTGCCAGCAGTTTAACAAGCGGTCCAGATACGCAGTATTTT. Translated, it gives CASSLTSGPDTQYF.

The chain joins TRBV18 to TRBJ2-7; D unresolved. The DNA end is more similar to TRBJ2-5, so the J call may be wrong. Looked up from germline, CDR1 is KGHSH and CDR2 is LQKENI. This CDR3 has 13 residues. CDR3 DNA: TGTGCCAGCTCACCGGCCCAGCAAGAGACCCAGTACTTC. Translated: CASSPAQQETQYF.

This chain uses TRBV9 with TRBJ1-2; tentative D call: TRBD1 (5 bases). The CDR3 loop spans 16 amino acids. In germline, CDR1 is SGDLS, CDR2 YYNGEE. The V gene lost 0 bases and the J gene lost 0 bases, with 12 bases spanning the gap. The CDR3 DNA reads as TGTGCCAGCAGCGTAGGTTTCGGGGGATCTAACTATGGCTACACCTTC. Amino acids: CASSVGFGGSNYGYTF.

This clonotype showed up just a few times. This rearrangement joins TRBV6-6 to TRBJ2-2; D may match TRBD1 or TRBD2 (5 bases each). CDR3 size: 15 residues. The V gene lost 6 bases and the J gene lost 1 base, with 12 bases spanning the gap. Germline lookup yields CDR1 MNHNY and CDR2 SVGAGI (reference sequence). The CDR3 DNA follows: TGTGCCAGCAGGAGAGGGGCAGGGAACACCGGGGAGCTGTTTTTT. It specifies CASRRGAGNTGELFF.

V is TRBV4-3 and J is TRBJ1-1; no clear D gene. CDR3 length: 14 amino acids. Germline CDR1 LGHNA, CDR2 YSLEER. The ends were cut back, 0 bases at V and 6 bases at J, with 11 bases in the middle. The CDR3 protein is CASSQDFGGAEAFF. The CDR3 coding sequence is TGCGCCAGCAGCCAAGATTTCGGTGGCGCTGAAGCTTTCTTT.

As concerns this clonotype: One end of the junction fails to match germline, which may point to a read error. V usage is TRBV6-2 or TRBV6-3 and J usage is TRBJ2-1; 7 positions match TRBD2. This CDR3 is 18 amino acids long. The germline CDR1 and CDR2 sequences are MNHEY and SVGEGT. CDR3 nucleotides: TGTGCCAGCAGTTACCCTACAGTGCGGGAGAGACCAGCCAATGAGCAGTTCTTT. Amino acids: CASSYPTVRERPANEQFF.

This clonotype was recorded a few times. The J gene is TRBJ2-1, the V gene TRBV4-2; the D call may be TRBD1 or TRBD2 (7 bases each). Germline V gives CDR1 LGHNA, CDR2 YNFKEQ. CDR3 size: 19 residues. V was clipped by 3 bases and J by 4 bases, with 25 bases between them. The CDR3, as DNA: TGTGCCAGCAGCCAGCGGGCTAGCGGACGAGGGGGCCTATACAATGAGCAGTTCTTC. It specifies CASSQRASGRGGLYNEQFF.

The chain employs TRBV27 and TRBJ1-6; 8 bases line up with TRBD1. In germline, CDR1 is MNHEY, CDR2 SMNVEV (reference sequence). The CDR3 loop spans 13 amino acids. The junction had 4 bases not matched to a gene; V was cut back by 6 bases and J by 9 bases. CDR3 nucleotides: TGTGCCAGCAGACAGGGGGTGAGTTCACCCCTCCACTTT. The encoded protein is CASRQGVSSPLHF.

The genes are TRBV2 and TRBJ2-1; D not resolved. V lost 1 base and J 5 bases, leaving 9 bases between the germline ends. Germline CDR1 is SNHLY and CDR2 is FYNNEI. The CDR3 runs 14 residues. CDR3: CASSEVPPDNEQFF. CDR3 in DNA: TGTGCCAGCAGTGAAGTACCCCCGGACAATGAGCAGTTCTTC. The complete variable domain, with remaining parts taken from reference TRBV2 and TRBJ2-1, reads EPEVTQTPSHQVTQMGQEVILRCVPISNHLYFYWYRQILGQKVEFLVSFYNNEISEKSEIFDDQFSVERPDGSNFTLKIRSTKLEDSAMYFCASSEVPPDNEQFFGPGTRLTVL.

At least ten counts were recorded for this clonotype. The chain has TRBV27 and TRBJ2-5; 9 nucleotides line up with TRBD2. Germline-derived CDR1 and CDR2 are MNHEY and SMNVEV (reference sequence). The V and J ends lost 3 bases and 11 bases, in that order; junction bases with no gene match: 7. This CDR3 contains 13 residues. CDR3 DNA: TGTGCCAGCAGTTTTCCGGCTAGCGGGGTTCAGTACTTC. Translation: CASSFPASGVQYF.

V is TRBV27 and J is TRBJ2-7; 7 bases line up with TRBD1. The CDR3 consists of 12 residues. V shed 6 bases and J 5 bases; nucleotides not matched to a gene: 4. Germline V gene lookup returns CDR1 MNHEY and CDR2 SMNVEV (reference sequence). CDR3 in DNA: TGTGCCAGCAGAACAGGGGCTCACGAGCAGTACTTC. It encodes CASRTGAHEQYF.

Only one count was recorded for this clonotype. The chain recombines TRBV4-3 with TRBJ1-1, with D maybe TRBD1 (5 bases). Germline loops: CDR1 LGHNA, CDR2 YSLEER. The V end was cut by 4 bases, the J end by 4 bases, with 13 bases between. This CDR3 spans 14 amino acids. CDR3 loop: CASSLHGGSTEAFF. The CDR3 DNA follows: TGCGCCAGCAGCCTACACGGGGGTAGCACTGAAGCTTTCTTT.

The chain carries TRBV11-2 and TRBJ2-3, with TRBD2 as a possible D gene (5 bases). The CDR3 length is 14 residues. V gave up 4 bases and J gave up 6 bases, with 14 bases separating them. Germline assignment: CDR1 SGHAT and CDR2 FQNNGV. For the CDR3, the DNA is TGTGCCAGCAGCTCCCGCCCTAGCATGGATACGCAGTATTTT. It translates to CASSSRPSMDTQYF.

This clonotype was seen more than once but under ten times. This chain links TRBV4-1 with TRBJ2-5; 7 nucleotides match TRBD2. With 4 bases clipped from V and 11 bases from J, the junction kept 16 bases outside the gene matches. CDR3 length equals 15 residues. Germline loops: CDR1 MGHRA, CDR2 YSYEKL. CDR3 sequence: CASSPQGGSYNEQYF. Here the CDR3 DNA reads TGCGCCAGCAGCCCTCAGGGAGGGAGCTACAATGAGCAGTACTTC.